What follows are 14 T cell receptor beta chains derived from one specimen sequenced in a study of blood T cell repertoires in COVID-19 (dated by TCRdb to the early 2020s). Receptor libraries were prepared by the immunoSEQ multiplex PCR assay. Not all clones reach the TCRdb copy of this immuneACCESS table, which keeps in-frame sequences only. Checked studies attribute under half of the gap to unresolved V genes and leave the rest unexplained. Present in this sample are about 240,000 clones, 88% of which were seen just once. Together, the top ten hold around 0.78% of the sample. The material sequenced was peripheral blood. These receptors were obtained from a woman aged 25 to 39 with acute or convalescent COVID-19.

The chain links TRBV27 to TRBJ2-2; possibly TRBD1 for D (7 bases). Per germline, CDR1 MNHEY and CDR2 SMNVEV (reference sequence). There are 18 residues in the CDR3. V lost 3 bases to trimming and J lost 4 bases, with 21 bases between them. In nucleotides, the CDR3 is TGTGCCAGCAGTTTCCACTCAGGGGGGCTGCGCGGCACCGGGGAGCTGTTTTTT. Protein product: CASSFHSGGLRGTGELFF.

The V gene is TRBV11-3, the J gene TRBJ2-5; 11 nucleotides align to TRBD2. V shed 5 bases and J 1 base; nucleotides not matched to a gene: 3. The germline CDR1 and CDR2 sequences are SGHNT and YENEEA. The CDR3 sequence is 15 residues long. DNA for the CDR3: TGTGCCAGCAGCGTACTAGCGGGGGTCCAAGAGACCCAGTACTTC. Its protein is CASSVLAGVQETQYF.

The V call is TRBV11-2, the J call TRBJ1-6; D is possibly TRBD1 (6 bases). Looked up from germline, CDR1 is SGHAT and CDR2 is FQNNGV. The CDR3 contains 15 residues. V was cut by 7 bases and J by 7 bases, with 17 bases left in between. CDR3 in DNA: TGTGCCAGCACCATTCGACAGGTCCAGAATTCACCCCTCCACTTT. Translated, it gives CASTIRQVQNSPLHF.

The chain joins TRBV7-2 to TRBJ1-4; unclear D gene. V was trimmed by 5 bases and J by 8 bases, leaving 15 bases between them. The CDR3 consists of 14 residues. Germline V lookup: CDR1 SGHTA, CDR2 FQGNSA. The CDR3 sequence: CASSPHIGLEKLFF. The CDR3 nucleotides are TGTGCCAGCAGCCCGCACATAGGACTCGAAAAACTGTTTTTT.

This clone was detected only once. This sequence joins TRBV7-9 and TRBJ2-3, with D tentatively TRBD1 (5 bases). CDR1 and CDR2 from the germline V gene are SEHNR and FQNEAQ (reference sequence). The CDR3 has 14 residues. Trimming left V 5 bases short and J 0 bases short, with 9 bases between. Here the CDR3 DNA reads TGTGCCAGCAGCAACAGACAGAGCACAGATACGCAGTATTTT. The encoded protein is CASSNRQSTDTQYF. The full variable domain, its missing parts supplied by reference TRBV7-9 and TRBJ2-3, is DTGVSQNPRHKITKRGQNVTFRCDPISEHNRLYWYRQTLGQGPEFLTYFQNEAQLEKSRLLSDRFSAERPKGSFSTLEIQRTEQGDSAMYLCASSNRQSTDTQYFGPGTRLTVL.

This clone was counted a few times. As DNA, the CDR3 is TGTGCCAGCAGCGTAAACCACAAACAGGAGGGTTCACCCCTCCACTTT. This encodes CASSVNHKQEGSPLHF. V is TRBV9 and J is TRBJ1-6, with TRBD1 as a possible D gene (5 bases). Germline assignment: CDR1 SGDLS and CDR2 YYNGEE. There are 16 residues in the CDR3. Between the trimmed V and J ends, which lost 1 base and 9 bases, there was a span of 17 bases.

The chain couples TRBV24-1 to TRBJ2-5; 8 bases are a match to TRBD1. The CDR3 extends over 15 amino acids. Germline V gives CDR1 KGHDR, CDR2 SFDVKD. The V segment lost 2 bases and the J segment 5 bases; nucleotides outside the gene matches: 6. Written as DNA, the CDR3 is TGTGCCACCAGTGATTCCCAGGGGGCAGGGGAGACCCAGTACTTC. Translation gives CATSDSQGAGETQYF.

This sequence joins TRBV28 and TRBJ2-7, with TRBD2 matching 7 bases. The CDR3 spans 15 residues. Germline V gives CDR1 MDHEN, CDR2 SYDVKM. V gave up 7 bases and J gave up 3 bases; unmatched junction bases: 12. Here the CDR3 DNA reads TGTGCCAGCACTAGCGGAAGAGGATATGGCTACGAGCAGTACTTC. Protein sequence: CASTSGRGYGYEQYF.

The chain employs TRBV6-6 and TRBJ1-4; 10 positions agree with TRBD1. In germline, CDR1 is MNHNY, CDR2 SVGAGI (reference sequence). Losses at the gene ends were 6 bases for V and 7 bases for J; bases not matched to a gene: 5. CDR3 length equals 14 residues. CDR3 in amino acids: CASRATGGGEKLFF. The CDR3 DNA reads as TGTGCCAGCAGGGCGACAGGGGGCGGTGAAAAACTGTTTTTT.

The V call is TRBV11-3, the J call TRBJ2-1, with D possibly TRBD2 on 5 matching bases. The CDR3 is 13 amino acids. CDR1 is SGHNT, CDR2 YENEEA, per germline. The germline V and J ends were trimmed by 8 bases and 7 bases, with 15 bases remaining between them. The CDR3 bases are TGTGCCAGCGGGAGCGGAGTAGTAAATGAGCAGTTCTTC. It yields the protein CASGSGVVNEQFF.

The chain links TRBV7-2 to TRBJ2-4; D is ambiguous. The CDR3 is 16 residues long. V was cut by 1 base and J by 5 bases, with 15 bases left in between. Germline assignment: CDR1 SGHTA and CDR2 FQGNSA. The CDR3 DNA reads TGTGCCAGCAGCTTAGTTGTGAGAGCCACTCAAAACATTCAGTACTTC. It yields the protein CASSLVVRATQNIQYF.

The rearrangement uses TRBV25-1 and TRBJ2-5; the D gene is possibly TRBD2 (5 bases). Trimming cost V 2 bases and J 0 bases, with 7 bases left between them. The CDR3 consists of 14 residues. Germline V gene data show CDR1 as MGHDK and CDR2 as SYGVNS. For the CDR3, the DNA is TGTGCCAGCAGTGAAGGAGGTAACCAAGAGACCCAGTACTTC. This gives the protein CASSEGGNQETQYF.

The chain is built from TRBV27 and TRBJ2-7, with TRBD2 identical over 8 bases. The CDR3 is 15 residues long. The junction had 16 bases not matched to a gene; V was cut back by 9 bases and J by 6 bases. The germline CDR1 and CDR2 sequences are MNHEY and SMNVEV (reference sequence). CDR3 sequence (DNA): TGTGCCAGTCTCCCGACGGGGGGGTATTCTCGCGAGCAGTACTTC. This encodes CASLPTGGYSREQYF.

J is TRBJ2-1 and V is TRBV20-1, with TRBD2 as a possible D gene (5 bases). This CDR3 is 12 amino acids long. The V end lost 3 bases, the J end lost 6 bases, and 9 bases lay between the germline ends. Germline loops: CDR1 DFQATT, CDR2 SNEGSKA (reference sequence). The CDR3 DNA is TGCAGTGCTAGTAAAGAGGGCAATGAGCAGTTCTTC. This sequence encodes CSASKEGNEQFF.